Below are 2 T cell receptor beta chains sequenced from a single sample in a study of response to subunit inactivated influenza vaccine. Each CDR3 protein gets one entry after TCRdb re-called the RT-PCR reads with MiXCR. Here the sample spans roughly 670,000 distinct CDR3 sequences, around 13% being singletons. Specimen: PBMCs from blood, collected around 14 days before vaccination. These receptor sequences come from a man in his forties or fifties who received an inactivated influenza vaccine.

This clonotype turned up a few times. The rearrangement joins TRBV20-1 to TRBJ2-7, with D perhaps assigned TRBD1 or TRBD2 (5 bases each). The length of the CDR3 is 14 residues. The V end was cut by 6 bases, the J end by 0 bases, with 15 bases between. Germline assignment: CDR1 DFQATT and CDR2 SNEGSKA (reference sequence). CDR3 DNA: TGCAGTGCCCTGACAGAGGACTTCTCCTACGAGCAGTACTTC. Amino acid sequence: CSALTEDFSYEQYF.

In this sample, this clonotype turned up a few times. The chain joins TRBV5-1 to TRBJ2-3; possible D gene TRBD2, 5 bases. With 0 bases removed from V and 6 bases from J, the gap between germline ends came to 23 bases. Germline V gene sequence: CDR1 SGHRS, CDR2 YFSETQ. This CDR3 comprises 18 residues. The CDR3 sequence: CASSLGFGRLAPSDTQYF. The CDR3 region has the DNA TGCGCCAGCAGCTTGGGGTTTGGTCGGCTAGCCCCCAGCGATACGCAGTATTTT.